The 13 T cell receptor beta chains reported below all come from one sample, sequenced in a study of blood T cell repertoires in COVID-19. Only in-frame clones appear in the TCRdb table, and some are missing; sequencing was by immunoSEQ multiplex PCR. Of about 40,000 clones in the sample, 75% to 90% are singletons; the top ten hold roughly a tenth. Specimen: peripheral blood. The receptors come from a woman of 80 years or more with active COVID-19.

This clone was seen only once. The chain recombines TRBV5-6 with TRBJ1-1, with TRBD1 identical over 12 bases. V lost 0 bases to trimming and J lost 1 base; unmatched junction nucleotides: 7. CDR1 SGHDT and CDR2 YYEEEE come from the germline V gene. The CDR3 has 18 amino acids. The CDR3 nucleotides read TGTGCCAGCAGCTTGGCCGCGGGACAGGGGGCACAGAACACTGAAGCTTTCTTT. This translates into CASSLAAGQGAQNTEAFF.

The J gene is TRBJ2-2, the V gene TRBV15, with 9 nucleotides matching TRBD1. CDR3 size: 15 residues. Germline V gene lookup returns CDR1 LNHNV and CDR2 YYDKDF (reference sequence). V gave up 3 bases and J gave up 5 bases; unmatched junction bases: 4. CDR3 bases: TGTGCCACCAGCAGGGGACAGGGCGGGACCGGGGAGCTGTTTTTT. Protein: CATSRGQGGTGELFF. The full variable domain, in which reference TRBV15 and TRBJ2-2 provide the parts outside the CDR3, is DAMVIQNPRYQVTQFGKPVTLSCSQTLNHNVMYWYQQKSSQAPKLLFHYYDKDFNNEADTPDNFQSRRPNTSFCFLDIRSPGLGDTAMYLCATSRGQGGTGELFFGEGSRLTVL.

The gene calls are TRBV28 and TRBJ2-7, with D hard to call. Germline values: CDR1 MDHEN, CDR2 SYDVKM. V shed 2 bases and J shed 2 bases, with 7 bases lying between them. The CDR3 consists of 13 residues. CDR3 DNA sequence: TGTGCCAGCAGTTTAGGCCATACCTACGAGCAGTACTTC. Translation gives CASSLGHTYEQYF. Supplemented by reference TRBV28 and TRBJ2-7, the full variable domain reads DVKVTQSSRYLVKRTGEKVFLECVQDMDHENMFWYRQDPGLGLRLIYFSYDVKMKEKGDIPEGYSVSREKKERFSLILESASTNQTSMYLCASSLGHTYEQYFGPGTRLTVT.

This chain joins TRBV5-8 and TRBJ1-5; 8 nucleotides align to TRBD1. CDR1 is SGHTS and CDR2 is YDEGEE in the germline V gene. J gave up 8 bases and V 1 base, and 8 bases lay outside the gene matches. The CDR3 covers 15 residues. The CDR3 here is CASSLYNRGGKPQHF. The CDR3 DNA reads TGTGCCAGCAGCTTGTATAACAGGGGGGGGAAGCCCCAGCATTTT.

This chain uses TRBV29-1 with TRBJ2-3; 9 bases are shared with TRBD1. CDR1 SQVTM and CDR2 ANQGSEA come from the germline V gene. The V and J ends lost 6 bases and 3 bases, in that order; junction bases with no gene match: 7. This CDR3 has 14 amino acids. The CDR3 reads CSVRPGQGTDTQYF. The CDR3 DNA follows: TGCAGCGTGAGACCGGGACAGGGAACAGATACGCAGTATTTT.

The chain combines TRBV7-9 with TRBJ1-1; D remains ambiguous. V dropped 1 base and J dropped 10 bases, with 13 bases sitting between them. The germline V gene has CDR1 SEHNR and CDR2 FQNEAQ (reference sequence). The CDR3 sequence is 13 residues long. Here the CDR3 reads CASSLVSLPGAFF. Here the CDR3 DNA reads TGTGCCAGCAGCTTAGTATCCCTCCCCGGAGCTTTCTTT.

The chain joins TRBV7-3 to TRBJ2-6; D is unresolved. From germline, CDR1 is SGHTA and CDR2 FQGTGA. V shed 5 bases and J shed 1 base, with 9 bases lying between them. The CDR3 runs to 15 residues. As DNA, the CDR3 is TGTGCCAGCAGCCAACAGCCGTCTGGGGCCAACGTCCTGACTTTC. It specifies CASSQQPSGANVLTF.

The chain has TRBV30 and TRBJ1-2; D is undetermined. Germline assignment: CDR1 GTSNPN and CDR2 SVGIG (reference sequence). V was cut by 5 bases and J by 5 bases, with 9 bases left in between. There are 11 residues in the CDR3. The CDR3 nucleotides read TGTGCCTGGCGACCAGGTTATGGCTACACCTTC. Its translation is CAWRPGYGYTF. Full variable domain (missing parts from reference TRBV30 and TRBJ1-2): SQTIHQWPATLVQPVGSPLSLECTVEGTSNPNLYWYRQAAGRGLQLLFYSVGIGQISSEVPQNLSASRPQDRQFILSSKKLLLSDSGFYLCAWRPGYGYTFGSGTRLTVV.

This rearrangement joins TRBV29-1 to TRBJ2-7; TRBD1 matches at 7 bases. V dropped 6 bases and J dropped 0; count of bases not matched to a gene: 2. Germline CDR1 reads SQVTM; CDR2 reads ANQGSEA. The CDR3 consists of 12 residues. The CDR3 DNA reads as TGCAGCGTGACAGGGTACTCCTACGAGCAGTACTTC. Encoded protein: CSVTGYSYEQYF.

V and J are TRBV5-1 and TRBJ2-2; possibly TRBD1 for D (7 bases). The CDR3 spans 15 residues. Germline CDR1 is SGHRS and CDR2 is YFSETQ. Trimming cost V 4 bases and J 7 bases, with 17 bases left between them. The CDR3 DNA follows: TGCGCCAGCAGCGGACGGAGGGGGCCGGACGGGGAGCTGTTTTTT. Residues: CASSGRRGPDGELFF.

This chain connects TRBV28 to TRBJ2-1; D perhaps matches TRBD2 (6 bases). Germline V gives CDR1 MDHEN, CDR2 SYDVKM. The length of the CDR3 is 15 residues. V was cut by 3 bases and J by 3 bases, with 12 bases left in between. Here the CDR3 DNA reads TGTGCCAGCAGTTTCGCGGGGTTCAGCTACAATGAGCAGTTCTTC. It encodes CASSFAGFSYNEQFF.

The chain carries TRBV4-2 and TRBJ1-6; TRBD1 matches 7 bases. V trimming: 0 bases; J trimming: 11 bases; junction bases outside the gene matches: 10. CDR1 and CDR2 (germline): LGHNA, YNFKEQ. The CDR3 covers 16 residues. The CDR3 here is CASSQEGTAAGTPLHF. In nucleotides, the CDR3 is TGTGCCAGCAGCCAAGAAGGGACAGCCGCGGGAACACCCCTCCACTTT.

This clone has only one observation. The V gene is TRBV27, the J gene TRBJ1-4; 7 bases map to TRBD1. The CDR3 loop spans 15 amino acids. The germline CDR1 and CDR2 sequences are MNHEY and SMNVEV (reference sequence). V dropped 5 bases and J dropped 5; count of bases not matched to a gene: 8. The CDR3 nucleotides are TGTGCCAGCAGTCCAGGGACAGCCGCGAATGAAAAACTGTTTTTT. Protein product: CASSPGTAANEKLFF. Filled out from reference TRBV27 and TRBJ1-4, the complete variable domain reads EAQVTQNPRYLITVTGKKLTVTCSQNMNHEYMSWYRQDPGLGLRQIYYSMNVEVTDKGDVPEGYKVSRKEKRNFPLILESPSPNQTSLYFCASSPGTAANEKLFFGSGTQLSVL.